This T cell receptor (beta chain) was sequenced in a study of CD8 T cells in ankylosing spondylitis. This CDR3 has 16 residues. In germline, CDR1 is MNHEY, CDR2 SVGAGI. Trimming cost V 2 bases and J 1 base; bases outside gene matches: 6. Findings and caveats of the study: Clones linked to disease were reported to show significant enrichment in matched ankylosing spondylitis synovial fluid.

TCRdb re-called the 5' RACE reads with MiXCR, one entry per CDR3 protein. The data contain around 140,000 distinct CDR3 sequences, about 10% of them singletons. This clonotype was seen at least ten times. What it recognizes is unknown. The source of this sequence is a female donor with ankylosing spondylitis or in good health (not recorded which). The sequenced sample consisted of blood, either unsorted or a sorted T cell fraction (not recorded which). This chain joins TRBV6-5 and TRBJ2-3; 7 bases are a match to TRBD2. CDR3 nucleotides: TGTGCCAGCAGTTACACGCGGGAGCTGGGCACAGATACGCAGTATTTT. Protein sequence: CASSYTRELGTDTQYF.